This TCR beta chain was profiled in a study of T cell responses to AZD1222 COVID-19 vaccine. General study findings and limits: Seropositive at baseline were only a handful of AZD1222 recipients. Reports indicate that nearly half of spike-specific TCRs are directed at unmutated variant regions. Vaccination with two AZD1222 doses was followed by a rise in Spike-specific TCR breadth and depth. It should be noted that donors were predominantly white British and more often female, and clonal diversity was possibly underestimated.

This table comes from immunoSEQ multiplex PCR, and its TCRdb copy is limited to in-frame clones, with some not included. This table has some 130,000 clones, about 92% appearing once. The CDR3 consists of 13 residues. Germline V CDR1 and CDR2: SGHTA, FQGNSA. V lost 0 bases and J lost 5, with 5 bases in between. Worth noting for this clone: What it recognizes is unknown.

This chain links TRBV7-2 with TRBJ1-5; D gene uncertain. The starting material was peripheral blood, obtained on day 0 of AZD1222 vaccination. The clonotype was recovered from an adult in good health. This chain's CDR3 is CASSLARYQPQHF. The CDR3 nucleotides are TGTGCCAGCAGCTTAGCAAGATATCAGCCCCAGCATTTT.